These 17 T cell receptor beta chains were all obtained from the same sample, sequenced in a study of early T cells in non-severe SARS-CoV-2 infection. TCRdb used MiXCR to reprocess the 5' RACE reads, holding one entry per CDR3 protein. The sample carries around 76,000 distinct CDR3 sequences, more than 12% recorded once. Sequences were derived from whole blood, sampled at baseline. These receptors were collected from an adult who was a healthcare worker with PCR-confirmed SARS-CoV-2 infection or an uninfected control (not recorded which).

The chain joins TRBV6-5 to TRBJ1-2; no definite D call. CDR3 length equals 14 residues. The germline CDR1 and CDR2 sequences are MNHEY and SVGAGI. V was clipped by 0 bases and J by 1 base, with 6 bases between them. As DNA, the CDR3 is TGTGCCAGCAGTTACTCGCTGGGTAACTATGGCTACACCTTC. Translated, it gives CASSYSLGNYGYTF.

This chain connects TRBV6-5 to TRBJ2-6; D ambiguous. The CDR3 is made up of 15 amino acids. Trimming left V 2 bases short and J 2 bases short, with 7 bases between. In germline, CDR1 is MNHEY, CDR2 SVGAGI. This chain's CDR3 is CASSYAGTGANVLTF. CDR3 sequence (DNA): TGTGCCAGCAGTTACGCTGGGACTGGGGCCAACGTCCTGACTTTC.

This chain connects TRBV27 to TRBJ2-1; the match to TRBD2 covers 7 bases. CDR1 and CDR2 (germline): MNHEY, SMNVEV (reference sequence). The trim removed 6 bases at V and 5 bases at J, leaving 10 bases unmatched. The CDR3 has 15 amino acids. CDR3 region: CASRLPSGRNNEQFF. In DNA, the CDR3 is TGTGCCAGCAGGCTCCCTAGCGGACGGAACAATGAGCAGTTCTTC.

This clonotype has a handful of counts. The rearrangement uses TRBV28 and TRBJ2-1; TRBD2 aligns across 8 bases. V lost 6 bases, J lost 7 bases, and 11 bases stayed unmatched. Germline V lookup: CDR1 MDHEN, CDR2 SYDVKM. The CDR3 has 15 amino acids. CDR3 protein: CASSLSGGGKNEQFF. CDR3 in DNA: TGTGCCAGCAGCTTAAGCGGGGGCGGTAAGAATGAGCAGTTCTTC. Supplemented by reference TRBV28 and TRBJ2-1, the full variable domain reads DVKVTQSSRYLVKRTGEKVFLECVQDMDHENMFWYRQDPGLGLRLIYFSYDVKMKEKGDIPEGYSVSREKKERFSLILESASTNQTSMYLCASSLSGGGKNEQFFGPGTRLTVL.

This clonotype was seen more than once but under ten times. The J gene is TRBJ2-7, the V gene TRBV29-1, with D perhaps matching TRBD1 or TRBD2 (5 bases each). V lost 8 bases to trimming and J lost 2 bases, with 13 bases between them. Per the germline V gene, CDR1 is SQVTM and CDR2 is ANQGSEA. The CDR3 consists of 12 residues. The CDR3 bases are TGCAGCCCCCCGGGACCTCCCTACGAGCAGTACTTC. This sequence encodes CSPPGPPYEQYF.

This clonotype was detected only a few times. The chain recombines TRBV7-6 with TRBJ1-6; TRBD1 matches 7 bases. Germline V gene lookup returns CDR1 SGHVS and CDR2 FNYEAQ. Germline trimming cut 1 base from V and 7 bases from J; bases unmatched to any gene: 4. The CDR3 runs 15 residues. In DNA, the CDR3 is TGTGCCAGCAGCTTAGGGACAGGACCAAATTCACCCCTCCACTTT. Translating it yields CASSLGTGPNSPLHF.

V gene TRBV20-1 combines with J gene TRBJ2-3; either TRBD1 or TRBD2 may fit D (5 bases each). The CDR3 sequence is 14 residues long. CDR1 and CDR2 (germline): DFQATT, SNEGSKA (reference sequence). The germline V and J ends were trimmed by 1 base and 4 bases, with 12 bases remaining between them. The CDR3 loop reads CSARGGSEADTQYF. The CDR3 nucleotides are TGCAGTGCTAGAGGGGGGAGCGAAGCAGATACGCAGTATTTT.

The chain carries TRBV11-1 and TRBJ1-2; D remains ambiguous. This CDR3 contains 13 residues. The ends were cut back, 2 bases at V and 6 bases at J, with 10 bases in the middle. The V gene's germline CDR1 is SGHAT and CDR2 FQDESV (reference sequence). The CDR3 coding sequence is TGTGCCAGCAGCTTACAAGGGATCGATGGCTACACCTTC. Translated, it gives CASSLQGIDGYTF.

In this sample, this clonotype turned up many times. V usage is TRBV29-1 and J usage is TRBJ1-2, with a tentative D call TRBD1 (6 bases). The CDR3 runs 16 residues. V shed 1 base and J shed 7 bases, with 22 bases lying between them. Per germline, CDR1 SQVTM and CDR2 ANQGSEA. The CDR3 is CSVEARGRPEGGGYTF. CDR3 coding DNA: TGCAGCGTTGAAGCTCGGGGCAGGCCCGAGGGGGGTGGCTACACCTTC.

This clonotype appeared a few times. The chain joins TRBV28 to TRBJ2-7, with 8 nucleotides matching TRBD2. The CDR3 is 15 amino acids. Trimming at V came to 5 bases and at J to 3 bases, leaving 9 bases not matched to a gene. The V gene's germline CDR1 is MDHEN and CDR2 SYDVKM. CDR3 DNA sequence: TGTGCCAGCAGTCCCGGGGGGAGCGGGAGCTACGAGCAGTACTTC. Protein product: CASSPGGSGSYEQYF.

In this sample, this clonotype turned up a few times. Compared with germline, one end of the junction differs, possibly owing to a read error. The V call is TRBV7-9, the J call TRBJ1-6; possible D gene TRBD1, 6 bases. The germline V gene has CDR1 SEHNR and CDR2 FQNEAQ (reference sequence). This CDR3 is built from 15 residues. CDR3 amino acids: CASSLALGGESPLHF. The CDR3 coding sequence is TGTGCCAGCAGCCTAGCTCTAGGGGGAGAATCACCCCTCCACTTT. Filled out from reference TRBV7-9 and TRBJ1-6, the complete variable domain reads DTGVSQNPRHKITKRGQNVTFRCDPISEHNRLYWYRQTLGQGPEFLTYFQNEAQLEKSRLLSDRFSAERPKGSFSTLEIQRTEQGDSAMYLCASSLALGGESPLHFGNGTRLTVT.

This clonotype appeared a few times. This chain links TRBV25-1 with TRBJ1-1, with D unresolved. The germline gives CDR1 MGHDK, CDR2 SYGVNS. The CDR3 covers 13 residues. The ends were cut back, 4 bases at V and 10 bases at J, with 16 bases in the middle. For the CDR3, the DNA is TGTGCCAGCAGTGCTCCGGCGGCCAGGCGAGCTTTCTTT. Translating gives CASSAPAARRAFF.

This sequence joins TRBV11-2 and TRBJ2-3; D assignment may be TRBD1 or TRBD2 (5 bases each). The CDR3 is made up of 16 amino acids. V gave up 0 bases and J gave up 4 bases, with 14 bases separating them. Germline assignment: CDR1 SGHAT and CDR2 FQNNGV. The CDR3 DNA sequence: TGTGCCAGCAGCTTAGATGCAGGAGGACAAGCAGATACGCAGTATTTT. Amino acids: CASSLDAGGQADTQYF.

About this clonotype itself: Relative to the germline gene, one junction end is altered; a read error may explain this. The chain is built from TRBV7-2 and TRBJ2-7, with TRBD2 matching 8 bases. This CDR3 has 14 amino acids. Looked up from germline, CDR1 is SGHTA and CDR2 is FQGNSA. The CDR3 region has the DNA TGTGTCAGCAGCTTAGCGGGGAGATACTACGAGCAGTACTTC. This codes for CVSSLAGRYYEQYF.

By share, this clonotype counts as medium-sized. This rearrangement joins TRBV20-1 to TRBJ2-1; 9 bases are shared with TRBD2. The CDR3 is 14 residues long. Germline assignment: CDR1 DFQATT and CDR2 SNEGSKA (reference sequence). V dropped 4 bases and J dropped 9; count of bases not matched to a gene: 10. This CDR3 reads CSAKPGLATGEQFF. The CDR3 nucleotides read TGCAGTGCTAAACCGGGACTAGCAACTGGTGAGCAGTTCTTC.

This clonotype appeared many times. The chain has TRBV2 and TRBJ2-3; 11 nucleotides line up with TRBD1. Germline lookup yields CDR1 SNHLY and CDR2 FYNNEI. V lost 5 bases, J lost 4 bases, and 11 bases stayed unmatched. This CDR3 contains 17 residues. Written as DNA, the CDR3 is TGTGCCAGCAGTCATGACAGGGACAGGGGGAAGGCAGATACGCAGTATTTT. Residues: CASSHDRDRGKADTQYF.

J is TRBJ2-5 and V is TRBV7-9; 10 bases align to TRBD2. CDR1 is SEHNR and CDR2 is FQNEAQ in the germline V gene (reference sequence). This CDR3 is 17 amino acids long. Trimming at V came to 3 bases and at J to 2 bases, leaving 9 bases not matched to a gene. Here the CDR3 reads CASSLMRTSGAQETQYF. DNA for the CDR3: TGTGCCAGCAGCTTGATGAGGACTAGCGGAGCTCAAGAGACCCAGTACTTC.